The 30 T cell receptor beta chains below all came from one sample that was sequenced in a study of cytomegalovirus exposure and HLA in healthy donors. The PCR employed 60 Vbeta primers together with 13 Jbeta primers. Generated by immunoSEQ multiplex PCR, the TCRdb table keeps only in-frame clones and is missing some. The sample includes roughly 180,000 clones, just over 75% seen only once; the top ten take approximately 3.7%. The sequencing input was PBMCs. These receptors all stem from a woman aged 60-75 years in good health and CMV-seropositive.

V is TRBV7-3 and J is TRBJ2-1; 10 bases line up with TRBD2. CDR3 size: 14 residues. Unmatched junction bases numbered 6, after V lost 7 bases and J lost 6 bases. Germline CDR1 reads SGHTA; CDR2 reads FQGTGA. The CDR3 DNA is TGTGCCAGCACAAAGCGGGAGGGCGGCAATGAGCAGTTCTTC. Translating gives CASTKREGGNEQFF.

This chain links TRBV5-6 with TRBJ1-5; 7 positions agree with TRBD1. The CDR3 runs to 17 residues. Germline CDR1 and CDR2: SGHDT and YYEEEE. Trimming cost V 3 bases and J 0 bases; bases outside gene matches: 9. The CDR3, as DNA: TGTGCCAGCAGCTATAGGGGGCCTATCTATAGCAATCAGCCCCAGCATTTT. This translates into CASSYRGPIYSNQPQHF.

The V call is TRBV28, the J call TRBJ1-3; the match to TRBD1 covers 9 bases. Germline CDR1 reads MDHEN; CDR2 reads SYDVKM. The CDR3 sequence is 15 residues long. Trimming removed 5 bases from V and 8 bases from J; junction bases left unmatched: 10. The CDR3 spells CASSGPRGQGHTIYF. For the CDR3, the DNA is TGTGCCAGCAGTGGCCCGAGGGGACAGGGACACACCATATATTTT.

The gene calls are TRBV19 and TRBJ1-6; D not resolved. CDR1 is LNHDA and CDR2 is SQIVND in the germline V gene (reference sequence). Deletions cut 5 bases from V and 0 bases from J, with 5 bases between. The CDR3 contains 14 residues. DNA for the CDR3: TGTGCCAGTAGTTACGGCTCCTATAATTCACCCCTCCACTTT. Translated: CASSYGSYNSPLHF.

The V call is TRBV7-2, the J call TRBJ2-1, with TRBD2 matching 14 bases. CDR3 length: 15 residues. Trimming removed 5 bases from V and 6 bases from J; junction bases left unmatched: 3. The germline gives CDR1 SGHTA, CDR2 FQGNSA. In nucleotides, the CDR3 is TGTGCCAGCAGCCGACTAGCGGGGGGGCTCAATGAGCAGTTCTTC. It encodes CASSRLAGGLNEQFF.

The genes are TRBV9 and TRBJ2-3; D unclear. Trimming removed 0 bases from V and 5 bases from J, with 7 bases in between. Germline V gene lookup returns CDR1 SGDLS and CDR2 YYNGEE. CDR3 size: 13 residues. The CDR3 DNA reads as TGTGCCAGCAGCGTAGTCCTAGGAGATACGCAGTATTTT. Residues: CASSVVLGDTQYF.

The DNA for the CDR3 is TGTGCCAGCAGCTTTACCGGGACTAGCATCCAGACCCAGTACTTC. Its translation: CASSFTGTSIQTQYF. The genes are TRBV7-9 and TRBJ2-5, with TRBD2 identical over 9 bases. The CDR3 is made up of 15 amino acids. The V gene's germline CDR1 is SEHNR and CDR2 FQNEAQ (reference sequence). The junction had 8 bases not matched to a gene; V was cut back by 3 bases and J by 6 bases.

CDR3 residues: CASSQVDRVVGYTF. The CDR3 DNA sequence: TGTGCCAGCAGCCAAGTTGACAGGGTTGTTGGCTACACCTTC. V is TRBV14 and J is TRBJ1-2, with TRBD1 matching over 7 bases. Looked up from germline, CDR1 is SGHDN and CDR2 is FVKESK. The CDR3 totals 14 residues. Losses at the gene ends were 1 base for V and 7 bases for J; bases not matched to a gene: 6. The full variable domain, in which reference TRBV14 and TRBJ1-2 provide the parts outside the CDR3, is EAGVTQFPSHSVIEKGQTVTLRCDPISGHDNLYWYRRVMGKEIKFLLHFVKESKQDESGMPNNRFLAERTGGTYSTLKVQPAELEDSGVYFCASSQVDRVVGYTFGSGTRLTVV.

V gene TRBV11-2 combines with J gene TRBJ2-5, with 7 bases identical to TRBD1. V trimming: 7 bases; J trimming: 11 bases; junction bases outside the gene matches: 10. The CDR3 length is 12 residues. Germline CDR1 and CDR2: SGHAT and FQNNGV. The CDR3 region has the DNA TGTGCCAGCACCAGAGACAGGGATCAGCAGTACTTC. Encoded protein: CASTRDRDQQYF.

This rearrangement joins TRBV6-5 to TRBJ2-5, with a weak D call TRBD2 (5 bases). The CDR3 spans 12 residues. Germline CDR1 and CDR2: MNHEY and SVGAGI. V shed 5 bases and J shed 5 bases, with 9 bases lying between them. The CDR3 spells CASSTSRETQYF. The CDR3 coding sequence is TGTGCCAGCAGTACTAGTCGGGAGACCCAGTACTTC.

This chain connects TRBV29-1 to TRBJ1-2, with D tentatively TRBD1 (6 bases). This CDR3 spans 13 amino acids. V was pared by 8 bases and J by 7 bases, with 20 bases between. Germline-derived CDR1 and CDR2 are SQVTM and ANQGSEA. The CDR3 loop reads CSLGGEMGGGYTF. The CDR3 bases are TGCAGCTTAGGGGGGGAAATGGGCGGTGGCTACACCTTC.

V and J are TRBV2 and TRBJ2-5, with 7 bases fitting TRBD2. The end of the DNA aligns better with TRBJ2-7, so the J call may be wrong. The CDR3 is 16 amino acids. Germline assignment: CDR1 SNHLY and CDR2 FYNNEI. This CDR3 is CASSRGVGQGTYEQYF. As DNA, the CDR3 is TGTGCCAGCAGTCGGGGGGTCGGGCAGGGTACCTACGAGCAGTACTTC.

Only a few counts were recorded for this clone. The chain links TRBV7-2 to TRBJ2-1; 12 bases are shared with TRBD2. The CDR3 has 17 amino acids. From germline, CDR1 is SGHTA and CDR2 FQGNSA. V shed 0 bases and J 15 bases; nucleotides not matched to a gene: 15. Here the CDR3 DNA reads TGTGCCAGCAGCTTAGCAGCTCGGGGGCTAGCGGGGGGGCCCGTGTTCTTC. It encodes CASSLAARGLAGGPVFF.

The rearrangement uses TRBV28 and TRBJ1-4; 10 bases are shared with TRBD1. CDR1 and CDR2 from the germline V gene are MDHEN and SYDVKM. The junction had 6 bases not matched to a gene; V was cut back by 7 bases and J by 4 bases. The CDR3 is 15 residues long. Here the CDR3 DNA reads TGTGCCAGCACCGCAGGGGACAGGGGTAATGAAAAACTGTTTTTT. Residues: CASTAGDRGNEKLFF.

The count of this clone is one. The chain uses TRBV6-6 and TRBJ2-1, with D possibly matching TRBD1 (7 bases). This CDR3 is 16 amino acids long. Trimming took off 2 bases at V and 12 bases at J, with 23 bases between the two ends. The V gene's germline CDR1 is MNHNY and CDR2 SVGAGI (reference sequence). The CDR3 DNA reads TGTGCCAGCAGTTACCCAACTCCTGACAGGGACTTTGGGCAGTTCTTC. Protein sequence: CASSYPTPDRDFGQFF.

Only one count was recorded for this clone. This sequence joins TRBV7-6 and TRBJ2-7, with D tentatively TRBD2 (7 bases). Germline lookup yields CDR1 SGHVS and CDR2 FNYEAQ. The CDR3 is 14 amino acids. Between the trimmed V and J ends, which lost 6 bases and 3 bases, there was a span of 15 bases. The CDR3 loop reads CASSSGGLIYEQYF. For the CDR3, the DNA is TGTGCCAGCAGTTCGGGGGGCTTGATCTACGAGCAGTACTTC.

This chain uses TRBV7-4 with TRBJ1-5; D is ambiguous. The CDR3 runs 12 residues. In germline, CDR1 is SGHVT, CDR2 SQSDAQ. V lost 5 bases and J 9 bases, leaving 11 bases between the germline ends. CDR3 sequence (DNA): TGTGCCAGCAGCCCGGTATTACGGCCCCAGCATTTT. The encoded protein is CASSPVLRPQHF.

J is TRBJ2-1 and V is TRBV19; 8 positions agree with TRBD2. CDR3 length: 15 amino acids. Germline V CDR1 and CDR2: LNHDA, SQIVND (reference sequence). Losses at the gene ends were 2 bases for V and 5 bases for J; bases not matched to a gene: 5. The chain's CDR3 is CASSISRTSHNEQFF. The DNA for the CDR3 is TGTGCCAGTAGTATATCCAGGACTAGCCACAATGAGCAGTTCTTC.

This clone has a handful of counts. This chain joins TRBV7-2 and TRBJ2-7; 11 positions agree with TRBD1. The trim removed 5 bases at V and 3 bases at J, leaving 6 bases unmatched. CDR1 is SGHTA and CDR2 is FQGNSA in the germline V gene. This CDR3 spans 15 amino acids. The CDR3: CASSPEGTGGYEQYF. The CDR3 DNA reads as TGTGCCAGCAGCCCGGAGGGGACAGGGGGCTACGAGCAGTACTTC.

The chain carries TRBV6-4 and TRBJ1-5, with 9 nucleotides matching TRBD1. Germline assignment: CDR1 MRHNA and CDR2 SNTAGT. The CDR3 covers 16 residues. The V gene end was trimmed by 9 bases and the J gene end by 0 bases; junction bases not matched to a gene: 9. The CDR3 region has the DNA TGTGCCAGACAGGGGGCCCGGAATAATAGCAATCAGCCCCAGCATTTT. It encodes CARQGARNNSNQPQHF.

The sample holds a few counts of this clone. The chain combines TRBV11-1 with TRBJ1-4; 10 bases fit TRBD1. CDR3 length: 17 residues. Looked up from germline, CDR1 is SGHAT and CDR2 is FQDESV (reference sequence). The trim removed 5 bases at V and 8 bases at J, leaving 14 bases unmatched. The CDR3 sequence: CASSLSGTGASREKLFF. The DNA of the CDR3 is TGTGCCAGCAGCCTATCCGGGACAGGGGCCTCTAGGGAAAAACTGTTTTTT.

This rearrangement joins TRBV28 to TRBJ1-2; TRBD1 might be the D (5 bases). Germline CDR1 reads MDHEN; CDR2 reads SYDVKM. The CDR3 totals 14 residues. V was pared by 5 bases and J by 2 bases, with 12 bases between. The CDR3 loop reads CASSPIDRNYGYTF. In nucleotides, the CDR3 is TGTGCCAGCAGTCCCATTGACAGAAACTATGGCTACACCTTC.

V is TRBV6-1 and J is TRBJ2-3, with unresolved D. V dropped 10 bases and J dropped 3 bases, with 11 bases sitting between them. The length of the CDR3 is 12 residues. CDR1 is MNHNS, CDR2 SASEGT, per germline. This CDR3 reads CAIRSLTDTQYF. CDR3 in DNA: TGTGCCATCCGTTCTCTGACAGATACGCAGTATTTT.

The chain has TRBV2 and TRBJ2-3; 7 nucleotides align to TRBD2. The V gene end was trimmed by 5 bases and the J gene end by 4 bases; junction bases not matched to a gene: 12. The CDR3 has 16 amino acids. Germline assignment: CDR1 SNHLY and CDR2 FYNNEI. CDR3 amino acids: CASSSSITSASDTQYF. The DNA of the CDR3 is TGTGCCAGCAGTTCGTCAATAACTAGCGCGTCAGATACGCAGTATTTT. The complete variable domain, with remaining parts taken from reference TRBV2 and TRBJ2-3, reads EPEVTQTPSHQVTQMGQEVILRCVPISNHLYFYWYRQILGQKVEFLVSFYNNEISEKSEIFDDQFSVERPDGSNFTLKIRSTKLEDSAMYFCASSSSITSASDTQYFGPGTRLTVL.

This chain connects TRBV2 to TRBJ1-4; the D gene is possibly TRBD1 (5 bases). CDR1 SNHLY and CDR2 FYNNEI come from the germline V gene. The CDR3 sequence is 16 residues long. The germline V and J ends were trimmed by 3 bases and 2 bases, with 13 bases remaining between them. The CDR3 DNA reads TGTGCCAGCAGTGAGGGACTGGAAACCACTAATGAAAAACTGTTTTTT. Its translation is CASSEGLETTNEKLFF.

The chain couples TRBV27 to TRBJ2-3; TRBD2 matches 7 bases. This CDR3 has 14 amino acids. V was clipped by 0 bases and J by 9 bases; unmatched bases: 6. Per germline, CDR1 MNHEY and CDR2 SMNVEV (reference sequence). CDR3 bases: TGTGCCAGCAGTTTATCGCAGATGGGAGGGACGCAGTATTTT. Its protein is CASSLSQMGGTQYF.

The chain uses TRBV19 and TRBJ2-2; 10 nucleotides agree with TRBD1. Trimming cost V 11 bases and J 4 bases; bases outside gene matches: 1. This CDR3 has 12 amino acids. Germline V gene lookup returns CDR1 LNHDA and CDR2 SQIVND (reference sequence). The DNA for the CDR3 is TGTGCCGGACAGGGGGTCACCGGGGAGCTGTTTTTT. Its translation is CAGQGVTGELFF.

V usage is TRBV5-1 and J usage is TRBJ1-2, with 9 bases fitting TRBD1. The CDR3 sequence is 14 residues long. The V and J ends lost 4 bases and 3 bases, in that order; junction bases with no gene match: 4. CDR1 SGHRS and CDR2 YFSETQ come from the germline V gene. CDR3 in amino acids: CASSARDRDYGYTF. CDR3 sequence (DNA): TGCGCCAGCAGCGCCCGGGACAGGGACTATGGCTACACCTTC.

The chain uses TRBV28 and TRBJ2-4, with D unclear. Germline V lookup: CDR1 MDHEN, CDR2 SYDVKM. CDR3 size: 17 residues. V was pared by 1 base and J by 2 bases, with 15 bases between. CDR3 sequence reads: CASSLSLVAVTKNIQYF. The CDR3 region has the DNA TGTGCCAGCAGTTTATCATTGGTGGCTGTAACCAAAAACATTCAGTACTTC.

This clone was seen only once. The chain has TRBV27 and TRBJ2-5; 9 nucleotides align to TRBD1. The CDR3 is 14 amino acids. Germline V gives CDR1 MNHEY, CDR2 SMNVEV (reference sequence). The V and J ends lost 5 bases and 2 bases, in that order; junction bases with no gene match: 3. The CDR3 nucleotides read TGTGCCAGCAGTGACGGGACAGGGCAAGAGACCCAGTACTTC. Translation gives CASSDGTGQETQYF.